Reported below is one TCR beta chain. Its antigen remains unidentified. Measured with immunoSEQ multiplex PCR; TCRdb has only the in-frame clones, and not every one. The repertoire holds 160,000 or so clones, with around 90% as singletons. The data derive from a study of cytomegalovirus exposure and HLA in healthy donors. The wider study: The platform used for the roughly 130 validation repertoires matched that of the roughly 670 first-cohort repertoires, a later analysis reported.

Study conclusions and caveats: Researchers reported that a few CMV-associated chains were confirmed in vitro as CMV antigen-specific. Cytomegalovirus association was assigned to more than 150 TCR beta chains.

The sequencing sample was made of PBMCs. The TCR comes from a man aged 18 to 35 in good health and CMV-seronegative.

The CDR3 region has the DNA TGCGCCAGCAGGCTCCGCGGCGGGAGGCCAGATACGCAGTATTTT. Translating it yields CASRLRGGRPDTQYF. The rearrangement links TRBV4-1 to TRBJ2-3, with TRBD2 matching 8 bases. With V trimmed by 6 bases and J by 4 bases, 9 bases remained unmatched. Germline V lookup: CDR1 MGHRA, CDR2 YSYEKL. This CDR3 has 15 amino acids.